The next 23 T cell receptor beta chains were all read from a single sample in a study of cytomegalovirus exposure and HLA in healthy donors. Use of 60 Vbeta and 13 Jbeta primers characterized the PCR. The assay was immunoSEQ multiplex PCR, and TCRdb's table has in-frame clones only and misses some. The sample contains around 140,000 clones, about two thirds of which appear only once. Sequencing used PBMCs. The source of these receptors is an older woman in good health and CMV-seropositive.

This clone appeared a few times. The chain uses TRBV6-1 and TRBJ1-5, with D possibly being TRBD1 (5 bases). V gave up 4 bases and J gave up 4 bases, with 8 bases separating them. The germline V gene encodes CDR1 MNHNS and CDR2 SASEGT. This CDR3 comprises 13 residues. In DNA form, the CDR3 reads TGTGCCAGCAGTGTAACAGGTAATCAGCCCCAGCATTTT. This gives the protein CASSVTGNQPQHF.

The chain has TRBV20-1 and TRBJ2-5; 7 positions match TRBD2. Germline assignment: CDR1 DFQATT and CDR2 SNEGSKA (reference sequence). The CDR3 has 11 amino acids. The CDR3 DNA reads TGCAGGGGCGGGAGTGGAGAGACCCAGTACTTC. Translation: CRGGSGETQYF.

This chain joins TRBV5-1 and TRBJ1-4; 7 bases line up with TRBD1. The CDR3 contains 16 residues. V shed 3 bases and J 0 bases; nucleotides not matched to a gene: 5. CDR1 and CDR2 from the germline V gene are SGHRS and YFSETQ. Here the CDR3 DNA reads TGCGCCAGCAGCTGGGGACAGATTACAACTAATGAAAAACTGTTTTTT. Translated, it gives CASSWGQITTNEKLFF.

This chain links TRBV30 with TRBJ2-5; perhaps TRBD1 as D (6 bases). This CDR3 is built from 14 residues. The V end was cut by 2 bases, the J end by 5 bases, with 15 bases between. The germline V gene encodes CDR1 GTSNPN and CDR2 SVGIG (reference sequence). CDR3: CAWSFPGTLETQYF. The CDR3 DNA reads TGTGCCTGGAGTTTCCCCGGGACACTTGAGACCCAGTACTTC.

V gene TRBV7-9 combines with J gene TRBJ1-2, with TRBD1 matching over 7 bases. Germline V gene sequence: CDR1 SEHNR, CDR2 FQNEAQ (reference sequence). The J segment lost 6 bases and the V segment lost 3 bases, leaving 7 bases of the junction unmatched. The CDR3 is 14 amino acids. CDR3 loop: CASSFDRVRDGYTF. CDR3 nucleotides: TGTGCCAGCAGCTTCGACAGGGTACGCGATGGCTACACCTTC. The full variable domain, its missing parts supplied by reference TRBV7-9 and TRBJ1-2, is DTGVSQNPRHKITKRGQNVTFRCDPISEHNRLYWYRQTLGQGPEFLTYFQNEAQLEKSRLLSDRFSAERPKGSFSTLEIQRTEQGDSAMYLCASSFDRVRDGYTFGSGTRLTVV.

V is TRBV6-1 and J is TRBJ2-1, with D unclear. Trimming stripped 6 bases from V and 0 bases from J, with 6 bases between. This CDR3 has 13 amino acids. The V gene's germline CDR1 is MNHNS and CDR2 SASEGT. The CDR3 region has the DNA TGTGCCAGCAGACAGAGCTCCTACAATGAGCAGTTCTTC. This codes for CASRQSSYNEQFF.

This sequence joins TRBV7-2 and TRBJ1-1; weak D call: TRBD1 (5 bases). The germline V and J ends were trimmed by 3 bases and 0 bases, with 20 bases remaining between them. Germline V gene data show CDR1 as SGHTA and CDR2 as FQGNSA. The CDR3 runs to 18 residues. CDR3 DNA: TGTGCCAGCAGCTTCCTGGGGGGGGTGATGAGAATGAACACTGAAGCTTTCTTT. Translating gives CASSFLGGVMRMNTEAFF.

CDR3 nucleotide sequence: TGTGCCAGCAGTAGAGACAGATTTGGAAACACCATATATTTT. Translated: CASSRDRFGNTIYF. The J gene is TRBJ1-3, the V gene TRBV2; maybe TRBD1 (5 bases). Trimming removed 5 bases at V and 3 bases at J, with 11 bases between. The CDR3 has 14 residues. Germline lookup yields CDR1 SNHLY and CDR2 FYNNEI.

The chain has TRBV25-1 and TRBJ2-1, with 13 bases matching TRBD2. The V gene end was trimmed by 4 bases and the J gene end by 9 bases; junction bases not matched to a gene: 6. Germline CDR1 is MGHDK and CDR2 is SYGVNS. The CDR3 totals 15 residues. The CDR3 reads CASSAGTSGIGEQFF. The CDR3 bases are TGTGCCAGCAGTGCTGGGACTAGCGGGATAGGTGAGCAGTTCTTC.

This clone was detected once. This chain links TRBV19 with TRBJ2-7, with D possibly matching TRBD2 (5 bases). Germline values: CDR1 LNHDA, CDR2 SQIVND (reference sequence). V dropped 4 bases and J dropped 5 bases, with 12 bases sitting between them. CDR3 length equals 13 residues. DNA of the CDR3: TGTGCCAGTAGTAGGCGCGGAGGTGACGAGCAGTACTTC. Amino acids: CASSRRGGDEQYF. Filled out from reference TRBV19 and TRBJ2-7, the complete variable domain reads DGGITQSPKYLFRKEGQNVTLSCEQNLNHDAMYWYRQDPGQGLRLIYYSQIVNDFQKGDIAEGYSVSREKKESFPLTVTSAQKNPTAFYLCASSRRGGDEQYFGPGTRLTVT.

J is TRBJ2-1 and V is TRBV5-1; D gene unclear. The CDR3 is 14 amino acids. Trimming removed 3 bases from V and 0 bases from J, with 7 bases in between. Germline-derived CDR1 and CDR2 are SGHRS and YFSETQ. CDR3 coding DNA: TGCGCCAGCAGCTCCCTAGACTCCTACAATGAGCAGTTCTTC. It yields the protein CASSSLDSYNEQFF.

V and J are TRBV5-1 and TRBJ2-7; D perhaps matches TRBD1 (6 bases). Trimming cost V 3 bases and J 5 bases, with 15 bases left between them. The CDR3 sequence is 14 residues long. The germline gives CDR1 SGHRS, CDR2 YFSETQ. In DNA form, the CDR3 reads TGCGCCAGCAGCTCCTCCGGGACAATAAACGAGCAGTACTTC. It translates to CASSSSGTINEQYF.

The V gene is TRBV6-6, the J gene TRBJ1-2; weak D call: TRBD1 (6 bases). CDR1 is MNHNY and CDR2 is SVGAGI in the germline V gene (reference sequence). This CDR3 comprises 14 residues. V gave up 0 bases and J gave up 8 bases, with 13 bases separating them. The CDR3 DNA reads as TGTGCCAGCAGTTACTCGATGCCAGGGGAAGGCTACACCTTC. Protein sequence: CASSYSMPGEGYTF.

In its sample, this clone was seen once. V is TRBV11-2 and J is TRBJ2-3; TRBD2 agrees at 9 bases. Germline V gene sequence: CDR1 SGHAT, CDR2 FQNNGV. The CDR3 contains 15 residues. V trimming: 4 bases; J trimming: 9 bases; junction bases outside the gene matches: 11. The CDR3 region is CASSSPGSSGRTQYF. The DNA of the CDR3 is TGTGCCAGCAGCTCCCCCGGGAGTAGCGGGAGAACGCAGTATTTT. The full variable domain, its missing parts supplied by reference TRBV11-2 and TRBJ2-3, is EAGVAQSPRYKIIEKRQSVAFWCNPISGHATLYWYQQILGQGPKLLIQFQNNGVVDDSQLPKDRFSAERLKGVDSTLKIQPAKLEDSAVYLCASSSPGSSGRTQYFGPGTRLTVL.

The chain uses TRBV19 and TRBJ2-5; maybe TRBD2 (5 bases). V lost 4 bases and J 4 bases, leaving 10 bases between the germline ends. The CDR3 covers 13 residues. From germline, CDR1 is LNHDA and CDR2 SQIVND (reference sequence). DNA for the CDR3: TGTGCCAGTAGTAACACAGAGGGAGAGACCCAGTACTTC. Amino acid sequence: CASSNTEGETQYF.

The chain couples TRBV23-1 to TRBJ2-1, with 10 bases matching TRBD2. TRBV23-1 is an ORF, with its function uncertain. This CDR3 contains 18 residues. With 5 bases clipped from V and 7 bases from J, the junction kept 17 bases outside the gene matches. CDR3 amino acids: CASSTNPPTSGLENEQFF. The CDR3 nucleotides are TGCGCCAGCAGTACAAACCCCCCGACTAGCGGGCTTGAGAATGAGCAGTTCTTC.

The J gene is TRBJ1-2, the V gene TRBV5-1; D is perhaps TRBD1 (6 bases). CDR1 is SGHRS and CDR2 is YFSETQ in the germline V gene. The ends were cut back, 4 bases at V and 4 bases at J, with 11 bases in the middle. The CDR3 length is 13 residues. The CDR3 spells CASSPSRGYGYTF. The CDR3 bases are TGCGCCAGCAGCCCGTCCAGGGGCTATGGCTACACCTTC.

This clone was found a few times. DNA for the CDR3: TGTGCCAGTAGTCCCGGAGGGCGGGCTGAAGCTTTCTTT. Protein product: CASSPGGRAEAFF. The chain employs TRBV19 and TRBJ1-1; D is undetermined. The V gene lost 5 bases and the J gene lost 6 bases, with 13 bases spanning the gap. Per germline, CDR1 LNHDA and CDR2 SQIVND (reference sequence). The CDR3 runs to 13 residues.

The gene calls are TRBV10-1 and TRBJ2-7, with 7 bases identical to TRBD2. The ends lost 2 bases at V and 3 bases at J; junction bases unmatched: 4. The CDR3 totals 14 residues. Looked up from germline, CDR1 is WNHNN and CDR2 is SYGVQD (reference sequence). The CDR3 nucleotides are TGCGCCAGCAGTGAGAACGCGGGAGTCTACGAGCAGTACTTC. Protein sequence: CASSENAGVYEQYF.

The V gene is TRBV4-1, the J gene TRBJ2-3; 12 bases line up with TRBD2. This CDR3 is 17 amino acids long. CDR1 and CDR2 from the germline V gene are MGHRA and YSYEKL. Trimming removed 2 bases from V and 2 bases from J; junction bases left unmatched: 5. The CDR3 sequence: CASSQSSSGRATDTQYF. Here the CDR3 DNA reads TGCGCCAGCAGCCAATCGTCTAGCGGGAGGGCCACAGATACGCAGTATTTT.

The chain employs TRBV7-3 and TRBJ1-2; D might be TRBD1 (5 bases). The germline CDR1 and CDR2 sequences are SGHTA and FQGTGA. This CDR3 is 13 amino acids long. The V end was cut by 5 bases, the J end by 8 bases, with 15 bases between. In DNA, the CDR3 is TGTGCCAGCAGCGTCACGGGGGAAGGAGGCTACACCTTC. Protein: CASSVTGEGGYTF.

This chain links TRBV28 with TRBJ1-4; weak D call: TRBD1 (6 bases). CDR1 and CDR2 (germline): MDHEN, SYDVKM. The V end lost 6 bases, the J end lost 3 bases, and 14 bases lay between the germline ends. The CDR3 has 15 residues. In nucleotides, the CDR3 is TGTGCCAGCAGCCCTGGGGGGGCAGCTAATGAAAAACTGTTTTTT. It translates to CASSPGGAANEKLFF.

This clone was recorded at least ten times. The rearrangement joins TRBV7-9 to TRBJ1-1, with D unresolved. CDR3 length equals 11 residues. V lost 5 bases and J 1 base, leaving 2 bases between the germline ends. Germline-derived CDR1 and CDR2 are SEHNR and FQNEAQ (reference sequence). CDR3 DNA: TGTGCCAGCAGCCAGAACACTGAAGCTTTCTTT. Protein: CASSQNTEAFF.